The 27 T cell receptor beta chains presented below share a single source sample, sequenced in a study of CD8+CD57+ T cells in acquired aplastic anemia. The template used for profiling TCR beta VDJ and CDR3 was genomic DNA. Via MiXCR, TCRdb re-called the reads, giving one row per CDR3 protein. The table includes around 200,000 distinct CDR3 sequences, less than 50% detected once. It was patients with CD8+CD57+ cell expansion by flow cytometry who were chosen for sequencing. Sequencing was carried out using sorted CD4+, CD8+, or CD8+CD57+ T cells (not recorded which) from PBMCs. Receptors were obtained from a human donor with aplastic anemia.

The chain uses TRBV12-3 or TRBV12-4 and TRBJ2-1; D is uncertain. V was clipped by 3 bases and J by 4 bases, with 13 bases between them. CDR3 length: 15 amino acids. This chain's CDR3 is CASSFADGWYNEQFF. The CDR3 coding sequence is TGTGCCAGCAGTTTTGCTGATGGGTGGTACAATGAGCAGTTCTTC.

This clonotype has at least ten counts. The chain links TRBV7-9 to TRBJ2-7, with 8 bases matching TRBD2. The CDR3 has 17 residues. Trimming at V came to 0 bases and at J to 3 bases, leaving 10 bases not matched to a gene. The germline gives CDR1 SEHNR, CDR2 FQNEAQ (reference sequence). CDR3 sequence: CASSLAGPGLGDYEQYF. The CDR3 region has the DNA TGTGCCAGCAGCTTAGCCGGCCCGGGACTAGGAGACTACGAGCAGTACTTC.

In its sample, this clonotype was seen many times. V and J are TRBV5-6 and TRBJ2-3, with unresolved D. CDR1 and CDR2 (germline): SGHDT, YYEEEE. Between the trimmed V and J ends, which lost 0 bases and 0 bases, there was a span of 8 bases. The CDR3 has 15 amino acids. The CDR3 reads CASSLGRGSTDTQYF. CDR3 nucleotide sequence: TGTGCCAGCAGCTTGGGACGCGGTAGCACAGATACGCAGTATTTT.

The chain recombines TRBV11-3 with TRBJ2-7, with a tentative D call TRBD2 (5 bases). CDR3 length equals 12 residues. Trimming left V 5 bases short and J 6 bases short, with 11 bases between. Per germline, CDR1 SGHNT and CDR2 YENEEA. The CDR3 bases are TGTGCCAGCAGCCCGGGAAGGCGCGAGCAGTACTTC. This sequence encodes CASSPGRREQYF.

This chain links TRBV11-2 with TRBJ1-6; tentative D call: TRBD1 (5 bases). The CDR3 contains 16 residues. V lost 5 bases, J lost 5 bases, and 16 bases lay in between. Per germline, CDR1 SGHAT and CDR2 FQNNGV. DNA of the CDR3: TGTGCCAGCAGCCCGGCCGAGGACATGGATAATTCACCCCTCCACTTT. Translated, it gives CASSPAEDMDNSPLHF.

This clonotype was found many times. V usage is TRBV20-1 and J usage is TRBJ2-3; tentative D call: TRBD2 (6 bases). The germline V gene encodes CDR1 DFQATT and CDR2 SNEGSKA (reference sequence). Trimming pared 4 bases from V and 3 bases from J, leaving 11 bases between. The CDR3 sequence is 13 residues long. Here the CDR3 reads CSAILAGTDTQYF. The DNA for the CDR3 is TGCAGTGCTATATTGGCGGGAACAGATACGCAGTATTTT.

This clonotype has only a few counts. This sequence joins TRBV2 and TRBJ1-6; tentatively, D is TRBD1 (5 bases). The germline V gene encodes CDR1 SNHLY and CDR2 FYNNEI. V was pared by 6 bases and J by 8 bases, with 20 bases between. The length of the CDR3 is 16 residues. The CDR3: CASRQRGTRTYSPLHF. In DNA, the CDR3 is TGTGCCAGCAGACAACGAGGGACGCGGACCTATTCACCCCTCCACTTT.

Worth noting for this clonotype: A clone one base away is much larger, so this may be a read error. This CDR3 reads CASTGQGAYEQYF. The CDR3 nucleotides are TGTGCCAGCACCGGACAGGGGGCTTACGAGCAGTACTTC. The gene calls are TRBV5-5 and TRBJ2-7; TRBD1 agrees at 11 bases. This CDR3 is 13 amino acids long. The V segment lost 6 bases and the J segment 4 bases; nucleotides outside the gene matches: 3. The germline gives CDR1 SGHKS, CDR2 YYEKEE (reference sequence).

This clonotype was detected ten times or more. The chain employs TRBV12-5 and TRBJ2-1; possibly TRBD1 for D (5 bases). Between the trimmed V and J ends, which lost 1 base and 7 bases, there was a span of 17 bases. The CDR3 consists of 16 residues. CDR1 is LGHNT and CDR2 is FRNRAP in the germline V gene. CDR3 nucleotides: TGTGCTAGTGGTTTGGGGGCAGGGCAGGTAATAAATGAGCAGTTCTTC. This gives the protein CASGLGAGQVINEQFF. Drawing the rest from reference TRBV12-5 and TRBJ2-1, the complete variable domain is DARVTQTPRHKVTEMGQEVTMRCQPILGHNTVFWYRQTMMQGLELLAYFRNRAPLDDSGMPKDRFSAEMPDATLATLKIQPSEPRDSAVYFCASGLGAGQVINEQFFGPGTRLTVL.

This clonotype was counted ten times or more. CDR3 bases: TGTGCCAGCAGACTAGGACAAGAGACCCAGTACTTC. Amino acids: CASRLGQETQYF. The chain has TRBV6-1 and TRBJ2-5, with D possibly matching TRBD2 (5 bases). The CDR3 spans 12 residues. Deletions cut 6 bases from V and 2 bases from J, with 7 bases between. From germline, CDR1 is MNHNS and CDR2 SASEGT.

This clonotype was seen more than once but under ten times. The J gene is TRBJ2-7, the V gene TRBV20-1; D is unclear. The V gene's germline CDR1 is DFQATT and CDR2 SNEGSKA (reference sequence). The V gene lost 2 bases and the J gene lost 4 bases, with 6 bases spanning the gap. The CDR3 totals 11 residues. The CDR3 protein is CSARSQYEQYF. The CDR3 DNA reads as TGCAGTGCTAGATCTCAGTACGAGCAGTACTTC.

This clonotype was counted many times. The chain recombines TRBV7-2 with TRBJ2-7; 10 bases are a match to TRBD2. This CDR3 is built from 13 residues. V dropped 4 bases and J dropped 4; count of bases not matched to a gene: 1. Germline values: CDR1 SGHTA, CDR2 FQGNSA. CDR3 in DNA: TGTGCCAGCAGCTCAGCGGGGGGGTACGAGCAGTACTTC. Translating gives CASSSAGGYEQYF.

The table lists this clonotype with a few counts. The rearrangement uses TRBV20-1 and TRBJ2-5; 11 nucleotides agree with TRBD2. V lost 6 bases, J lost 0 bases, and 9 bases stayed unmatched. The CDR3 consists of 16 residues. Germline CDR1 reads DFQATT; CDR2 reads SNEGSKA (reference sequence). The CDR3 loop is CSAIEASGGYQETQYF. CDR3 nucleotides: TGCAGTGCCATCGAAGCTAGCGGGGGGTACCAAGAGACCCAGTACTTC.

With regard to this clonotype: One junction end disagrees with the germline gene, perhaps due to a read error. The chain joins TRBV20-1 to TRBJ2-7; D possibly corresponds to TRBD1 (5 bases). Germline V gene lookup returns CDR1 DFQATT and CDR2 SNEGSKA (reference sequence). The CDR3 totals 16 residues. The CDR3 bases are TGCAGTGCTAGAGACACGGACACTCCTAGGACCTACGAGCGGTACTTC. Its translation is CSARDTDTPRTYERYF.

This clonotype was seen repeatedly, ten times or more. The chain combines TRBV10-1 with TRBJ2-1; perhaps D is TRBD1 or TRBD2 (5 bases each). The V gene's germline CDR1 is WNHNN and CDR2 SYGVQD (reference sequence). Trimming pared 10 bases from V and 8 bases from J, leaving 21 bases between. CDR3 size: 14 residues. The CDR3 nucleotides read TGCGCCACCCAGAGGGGCCAAAACGGGGATGAGCAGTTCTTC. It is translated as CATQRGQNGDEQFF.

This clonotype was recorded a few times. CDR3 in DNA: TGCGCCAGCAGCTTGGAAGGGGGCACCGCTGAAGCTTTCTTT. Its protein is CASSLEGGTAEAFF. This chain connects TRBV5-1 to TRBJ1-1, with 7 nucleotides matching TRBD1. Trimming at V came to 0 bases and at J to 6 bases, leaving 5 bases not matched to a gene. The CDR3 is made up of 14 amino acids. CDR1 is SGHRS and CDR2 is YFSETQ in the germline V gene.

The V call is TRBV19, the J call TRBJ2-3; D is uncertain. Trimming shortened V by 4 bases and J by 0 bases, and 11 bases separated the two germline ends. CDR3 length: 15 residues. Germline loops: CDR1 LNHDA, CDR2 SQIVND (reference sequence). CDR3 protein: CASSTWTVSTDTQYF. In nucleotides, the CDR3 is TGTGCCAGTAGTACTTGGACGGTCAGCACAGATACGCAGTATTTT.

This clonotype was seen just once. The chain joins TRBV11-2 to TRBJ2-3; 9 bases are a match to TRBD2. Per germline, CDR1 SGHAT and CDR2 FQNNGV. There are 16 residues in the CDR3. The ends lost 4 bases at V and 2 bases at J; junction bases unmatched: 7. The CDR3 loop is CASSSRAGGSTDTQYF. In DNA form, the CDR3 reads TGTGCCAGCAGCTCCCGAGCGGGGGGTTCCACAGATACGCAGTATTTT.

This clonotype occurred a few times. J is TRBJ2-7 and V is TRBV20-1; TRBD1 matches at 9 bases. The CDR3 is 14 amino acids. Germline CDR1 is DFQATT and CDR2 is SNEGSKA (reference sequence). After removal of 7 bases from V and 0 bases from J, the junction contained 7 bases not matched to a gene. Written as DNA, the CDR3 is TGCAGTGTCCTTGGACAGGGGAGCTCCTACGAGCAGTACGTC. It translates to CSVLGQGSSYEQYV.

A note on this clonotype: A much larger clone lies a single base off, so this may be a read error. The J gene is TRBJ2-6, the V gene TRBV19; a weak D match, TRBD1 (5 bases). Germline V gives CDR1 LNHDA, CDR2 SQIVND (reference sequence). The CDR3 totals 17 residues. The CDR3 DNA reads TGTGCCAGTAGTACCCAAACTTTTACCTCTGGGGCCAACGTCCTGGCTTTC. This translates into CASSTQTFTSGANVLAF.

This clonotype appeared many times. V gene TRBV9 combines with J gene TRBJ1-3; the match to TRBD1 covers 7 bases. Germline V gene lookup returns CDR1 SGDLS and CDR2 YYNGEE. The CDR3 loop spans 16 amino acids. V dropped 4 bases and J dropped 6; count of bases not matched to a gene: 13. The CDR3 bases are TGTGCCAGCAGCCGTCGGGGAGGGGGCAGAGAAAACACCATATATTTT. It translates to CASSRRGGGRENTIYF. Full variable domain (missing parts from reference TRBV9 and TRBJ1-3): DSGVTQTPKHLITATGQRVTLRCSPRSGDLSVYWYQQSLDQGLQFLIQYYNGEERAKGNILERFSAQQFPDLHSELNLSSLELGDSALYFCASSRRGGGRENTIYFGEGSWLTVV.

CDR3 protein: CAIRATTGTHYGYTF. In DNA, the CDR3 is TGTGCCATCAGGGCCACAACCGGGACTCACTATGGCTACACCTTC. The V and J genes are TRBV10-3 and TRBJ1-2; perhaps TRBD1 as D (5 bases). Germline V gives CDR1 ENHRY, CDR2 SYGVKD. Trimming left V 6 bases short and J 3 bases short, with 17 bases between. This CDR3 is built from 15 residues.

This clonotype was seen at least ten times. V is TRBV10-3 and J is TRBJ2-6, with D possibly TRBD2 on 7 matching bases. Germline V gene lookup returns CDR1 ENHRY and CDR2 SYGVKD. The CDR3 consists of 18 residues. V dropped 0 bases and J dropped 0 bases, with 12 bases sitting between them. CDR3 protein: CAISESRGGVSGANVLTF. CDR3 sequence (DNA): TGTGCCATCAGTGAGTCGAGGGGGGGCGTCTCTGGGGCCAACGTCCTGACTTTC.

The chain employs TRBV27 and TRBJ2-6; 7 nucleotides match TRBD1. Germline-derived CDR1 and CDR2 are MNHEY and SMNVEV (reference sequence). After removal of 5 bases from V and 1 base from J, the junction contained 11 bases not matched to a gene. This CDR3 has 18 amino acids. CDR3 in amino acids: CASSGRQGVVSGANVLTF. The CDR3 DNA is TGTGCCAGCAGTGGGAGACAGGGTGTTGTATCTGGGGCCAACGTCCTGACTTTC.

V usage is TRBV7-9 and J usage is TRBJ2-5; TRBD1 agrees at 9 bases. The junction had 8 bases not matched to a gene; V was cut back by 1 base and J by 5 bases. CDR3 length: 16 residues. The V gene's germline CDR1 is SEHNR and CDR2 FQNEAQ (reference sequence). CDR3: CASSLGTGTGMETQYF. CDR3 DNA sequence: TGTGCCAGCAGCTTAGGGACCGGGACAGGGATGGAGACCCAGTACTTC. Full variable domain (rest looked up from reference TRBV7-9 and TRBJ2-5): DTGVSQNPRHKITKRGQNVTFRCDPISEHNRLYWYRQTLGQGPEFLTYFQNEAQLEKSRLLSDRFSAERPKGSFSTLEIQRTEQGDSAMYLCASSLGTGTGMETQYFGPGTRLLVL.

The chain links TRBV10-3 to TRBJ2-2; D is unresolved. CDR1 is ENHRY and CDR2 is SYGVKD in the germline V gene. This CDR3 region has 15 residues. V lost 3 bases and J lost 4, with 12 bases in between. CDR3 protein: CAISDILALTGELFF. Written as DNA, the CDR3 is TGTGCCATCAGTGATATATTGGCTCTCACCGGGGAGCTGTTTTTT.

This rearrangement joins TRBV4-2 to TRBJ1-6; 9 bases line up with TRBD1. J gave up 10 bases and V 11 bases, and 6 bases lay outside the gene matches. CDR1 and CDR2 from the germline V gene are LGHNA and YNFKEQ. The CDR3 has 12 amino acids. CDR3 DNA sequence: TGTGCCTCGACAGGGGGAGGATCACCCCTCCACTTT. Amino acid sequence: CASTGGGSPLHF.